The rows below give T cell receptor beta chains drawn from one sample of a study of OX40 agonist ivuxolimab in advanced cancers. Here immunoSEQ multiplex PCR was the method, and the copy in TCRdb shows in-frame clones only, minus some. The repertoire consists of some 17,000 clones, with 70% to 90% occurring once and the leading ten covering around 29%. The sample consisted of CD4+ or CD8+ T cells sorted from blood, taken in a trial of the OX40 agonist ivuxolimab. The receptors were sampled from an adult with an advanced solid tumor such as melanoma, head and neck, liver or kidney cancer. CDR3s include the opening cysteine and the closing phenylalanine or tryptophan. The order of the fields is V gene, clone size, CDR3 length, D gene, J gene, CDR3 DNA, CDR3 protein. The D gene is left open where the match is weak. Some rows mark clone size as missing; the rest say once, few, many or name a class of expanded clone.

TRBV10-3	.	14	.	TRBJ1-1	TGTGCCATCAGTGGCCTCAGGGAAGGTCCTGAAGCTTTCTTT	CAISGLREGPEAFF
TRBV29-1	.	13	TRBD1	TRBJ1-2	TGCAGCGTTGATTTCCAGGGGGCGCAAGGCTACACCTTC	CSVDFQGAQGYTF
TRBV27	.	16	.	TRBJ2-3	TGTGCCAGCAGTTTAGGGCTGGGACCGCGCACAGATACGCAGTATTTT	CASSLGLGPRTDTQYF
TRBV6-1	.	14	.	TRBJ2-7	TGTGCCAGCGAAAGAGGCGTCAGCACCTACGAGCAGTACTTC	CASERGVSTYEQYF
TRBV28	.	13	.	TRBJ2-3	TGTGCCAGCAGTTTGGGTTGGAAAGATACGCAGTATTTT	CASSLGWKDTQYF
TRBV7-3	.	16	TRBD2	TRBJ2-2	TGTGCCAGCAGCCAAAGACTAGCGGGGACAACCGGGGAGCTGTTTTTT	CASSQRLAGTTGELFF
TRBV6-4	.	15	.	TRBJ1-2	TGTGCCAGCAGTGACAGCTACCCCGCTTGGAAGGGCTACACCTTC	CASSDSYPAWKGYTF
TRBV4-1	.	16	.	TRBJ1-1	TGCGCCAGCAGCCATCCCTTAGGACGTTCGAACACTGAAGCTTTCTTT	CASSHPLGRSNTEAFF
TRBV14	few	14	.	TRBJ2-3	TGTGCCAGCAGCCAAAGGGACACCACAGATACGCAGTATTTT	CASSQRDTTDTQYF
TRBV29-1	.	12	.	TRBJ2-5	TGCAGCGGCGAGGAGGAGGAAGAGACCCAGTACTTC	CSGEEEEETQYF
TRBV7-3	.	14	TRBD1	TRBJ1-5	TGTGCCAGCAGCTCTACAGGGGGCAATCAGCCCCAGCATTTT	CASSSTGGNQPQHF
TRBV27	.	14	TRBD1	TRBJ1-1	TGTGCCAGCAGCCCTGGGACAGCAAACACTGAAGCTTTCTTT	CASSPGTANTEAFF
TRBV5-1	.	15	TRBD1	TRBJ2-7	TGCGCCAGCAGCTTCTCCGGGACAGGGACTTACGAGCAGTACTTC	CASSFSGTGTYEQYF
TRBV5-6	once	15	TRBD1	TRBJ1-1	TGTGCCAGCAGCTTGGGGACAGGGGGGTCCACTGAAGCTTTCTTT	CASSLGTGGSTEAFF
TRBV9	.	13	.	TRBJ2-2	TGTGCCAGCAGCGTCCTTTCCGACGGGGAGCTGTTTTTT	CASSVLSDGELFF
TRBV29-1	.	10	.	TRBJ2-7	TGCAGCGTTTGGACCACCCAGCAGTACTTC	CSVWTTQQYF
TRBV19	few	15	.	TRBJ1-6	TGTGCCAGTAGTATGAGGGGCCGCCATAATTCACCCCTCCACTTT	CASSMRGRHNSPLHF
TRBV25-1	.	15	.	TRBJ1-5	TGTGCCAGCAGTGAACCAGGACAGTGGGATCAGCCCCAGCATTTT	CASSEPGQWDQPQHF
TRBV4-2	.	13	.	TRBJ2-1	TGTGCCAGCAGCCAAGAGGAATTGGATGAGCAGTTCTTC	CASSQEELDEQFF
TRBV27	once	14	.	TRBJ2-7	TGTGCCAGCAGTTTATCCCTAGGACTGGGAGAGCAGTACTTC	CASSLSLGLGEQYF
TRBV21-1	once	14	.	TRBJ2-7	TGTGCCAGCAGCGGGGTGAGGGGACCCTACGAGCAGTACTTC	CASSGVRGPYEQYF
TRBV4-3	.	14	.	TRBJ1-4	TGCGCCAGCAGCCAATTCGGGGAAGAGGAAAAACTGTTTTTT	CASSQFGEEEKLFF
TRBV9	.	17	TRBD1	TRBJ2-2	TGTGCCAGCAGCGTACCCATCGGGACAGGGCCGACCGGGGAGCTGTTTTTT	CASSVPIGTGPTGELFF
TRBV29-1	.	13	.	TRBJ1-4	TGCAGCGTTGAAGAGGGGGAAAGTGAAAAACTGTTTTTT	CSVEEGESEKLFF
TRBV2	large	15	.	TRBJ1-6	TGTGCCAGCAGACTCCAGGGGTCCTATAATTCACCCCTCCACTTT	CASRLQGSYNSPLHF
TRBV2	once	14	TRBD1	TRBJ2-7	TGTGCCAGCAGTGTGAGACAGGGGGCCTACGAGCAGTACTTC	CASSVRQGAYEQYF
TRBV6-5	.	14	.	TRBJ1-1	TGTGCCAGCAGTTGGGGAGGGGATAACACTGAAGCTTTCTTT	CASSWGGDNTEAFF
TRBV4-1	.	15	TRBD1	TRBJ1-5	TGCGCCAGCGGGACAGGGGGCTATAGCAATCAGCCCCAGCATTTT	CASGTGGYSNQPQHF
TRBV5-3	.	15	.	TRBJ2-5	TGTGCCAGAAGCTTGGCCCGGGAGTTGGGGGAGACCCAGTACTTC	CARSLARELGETQYF
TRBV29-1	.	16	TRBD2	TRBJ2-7	TGCAGCGTCGATGGGACTAGCGGGAGAGGGTCCTACGAGCAGTACTTC	CSVDGTSGRGSYEQYF
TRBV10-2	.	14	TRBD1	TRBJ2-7	TGCGCCAGCAGTGGATTGGACAGGGGTTACGAGCAGTACTTC	CASSGLDRGYEQYF
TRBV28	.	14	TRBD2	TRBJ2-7	TGTGCCAGCAGTTTATTACGGGGGGCCTACGAGCAGTACTTC	CASSLLRGAYEQYF
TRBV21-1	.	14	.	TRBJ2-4	TGTGCCAGCAGCAAACCAGGGGCCAAAAACATTCAGTACTTC	CASSKPGAKNIQYF
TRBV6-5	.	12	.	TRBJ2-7	TGTGCCAGCGGGGCCGGTAACTACGAGCAGTACTTC	CASGAGNYEQYF
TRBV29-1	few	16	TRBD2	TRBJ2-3	TGCAGCGGCCGGGGGGGGGAGGCCCCCCGCACAGATACGCAGTATTTT	CSGRGGEAPRTDTQYF
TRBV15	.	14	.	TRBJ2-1	TGTGCCACCAGCAGAGCAGGCACCCCCCATGAGCAGTTCTTC	CATSRAGTPHEQFF
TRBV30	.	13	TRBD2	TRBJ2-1	TGTGCCTGGTGGGCGGGAGGGTACAATGAGCAGTTCTTC	CAWWAGGYNEQFF
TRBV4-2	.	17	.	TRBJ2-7	TGTGCCAGCAGCCAAGAGGGGAACGGGAGAAATGCCTACGAGCAGTACTTC	CASSQEGNGRNAYEQYF
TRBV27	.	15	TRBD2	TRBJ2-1	TGTGCCAGCAGTTCCGGGGCGGGAGGGGGCAATGAGCAGTTCTTC	CASSSGAGGGNEQFF
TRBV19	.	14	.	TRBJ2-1	TGTGCCAGTAGTTTCTGGATCTCCTACAATGAGCAGTTCTTC	CASSFWISYNEQFF
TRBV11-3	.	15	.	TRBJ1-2	TGTGCCAGCAGCTTACAGGCAGCCAATAACTATGGCTACACCTTC	CASSLQAANNYGYTF
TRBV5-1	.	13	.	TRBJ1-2	TGCGCCAGCAGTTTAGCAGACAACTATGGCTACACCTTC	CASSLADNYGYTF
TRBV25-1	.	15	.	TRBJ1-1	TGTGCCAGCAGTGAATACGGGGGACAGAACACTGAAGCTTTCTTT	CASSEYGGQNTEAFF
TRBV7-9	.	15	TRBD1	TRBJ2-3	TGCGCCAGCAGCCTGGCGGCGACAGGGAGCGATACGCAGTATTTT	CASSLAATGSDTQYF